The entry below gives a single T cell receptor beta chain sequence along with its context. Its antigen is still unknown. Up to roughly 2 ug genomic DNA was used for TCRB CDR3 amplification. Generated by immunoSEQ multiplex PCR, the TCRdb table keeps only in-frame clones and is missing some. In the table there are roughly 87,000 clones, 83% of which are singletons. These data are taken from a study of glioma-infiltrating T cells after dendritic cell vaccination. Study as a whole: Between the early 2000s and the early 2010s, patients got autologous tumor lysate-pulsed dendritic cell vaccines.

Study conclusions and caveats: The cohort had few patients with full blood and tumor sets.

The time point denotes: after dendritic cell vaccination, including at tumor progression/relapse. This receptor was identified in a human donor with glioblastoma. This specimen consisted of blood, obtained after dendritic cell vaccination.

The CDR3 here is CASSGGGGVSEAFF. The CDR3 region has the DNA TGTGCCAGCAGTGGGGGAGGGGGGGTGTCAGAAGCTTTCTTT. The chain is built from TRBV6-5 and TRBJ1-1; tentative D call: TRBD1 (6 bases). With 5 bases removed from V and 8 bases from J, the gap between germline ends came to 18 bases. Germline-derived CDR1 and CDR2 are MNHEY and SVGAGI. CDR3 length equals 14 residues.